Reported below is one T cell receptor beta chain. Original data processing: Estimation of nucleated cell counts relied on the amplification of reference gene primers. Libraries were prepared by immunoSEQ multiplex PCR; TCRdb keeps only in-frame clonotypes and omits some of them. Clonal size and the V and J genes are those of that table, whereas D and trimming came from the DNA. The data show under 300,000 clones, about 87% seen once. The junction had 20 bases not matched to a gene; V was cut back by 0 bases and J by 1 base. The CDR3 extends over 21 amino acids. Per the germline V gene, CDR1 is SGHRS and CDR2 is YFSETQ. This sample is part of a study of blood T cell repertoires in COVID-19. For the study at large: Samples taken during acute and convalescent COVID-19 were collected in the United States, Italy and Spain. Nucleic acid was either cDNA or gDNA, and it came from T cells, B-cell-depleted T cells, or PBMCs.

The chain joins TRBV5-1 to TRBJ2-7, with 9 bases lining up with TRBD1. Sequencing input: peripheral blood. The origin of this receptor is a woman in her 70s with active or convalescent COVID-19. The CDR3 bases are TGCGCCAGCAGCTTGGCCTACAGGGGGCTCCGGGTTGGGGTTTCATCCTACGAGCAGTACTTC. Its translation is CASSLAYRGLRVGVSSYEQYF.